The clone carrying this TCR beta chain was counted a few times. The data derive from a study of beta chain features in type 1 diabetes. The trim removed 4 bases at V and 2 bases at J, leaving 5 bases unmatched. Germline CDR1 is SGHDT and CDR2 is YYEEEE. The CDR3 extends over 15 amino acids. The entirety of the isolated RNA underwent reverse transcription, so expressed TCRB transcripts were sequenced. Sequencing used immunoSEQ multiplex PCR; TCRdb keeps in-frame clones, though not all of them. The profile shows 330,000 or so clones, around a fifth of them singletons. The J gene is TRBJ2-1, the V gene TRBV5-6; the match to TRBD1 covers 8 bases. This clonotype was obtained from a woman aged 18 to 35 in good health. Sequencing input: naive CD4+ T cells from blood. The CDR3 region is CASSPRGLAYNEQFF. CDR3 in DNA: TGTGCCAGCAGCCCCAGGGGGCTGGCCTACAATGAGCAGTTCTTC.